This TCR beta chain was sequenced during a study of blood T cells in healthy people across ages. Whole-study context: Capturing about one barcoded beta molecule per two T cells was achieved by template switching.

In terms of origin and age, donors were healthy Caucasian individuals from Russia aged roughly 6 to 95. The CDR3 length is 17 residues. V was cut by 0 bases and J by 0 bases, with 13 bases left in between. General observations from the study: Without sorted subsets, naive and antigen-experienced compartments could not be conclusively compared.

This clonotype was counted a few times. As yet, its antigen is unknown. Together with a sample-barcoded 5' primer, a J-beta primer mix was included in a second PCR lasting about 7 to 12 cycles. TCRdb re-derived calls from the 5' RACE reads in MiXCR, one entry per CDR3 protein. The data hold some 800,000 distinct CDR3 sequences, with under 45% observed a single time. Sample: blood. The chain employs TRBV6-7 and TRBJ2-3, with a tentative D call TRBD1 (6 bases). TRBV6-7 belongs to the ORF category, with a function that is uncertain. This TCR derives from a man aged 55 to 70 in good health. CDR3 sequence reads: CASSYSRSGQSTDTQYF. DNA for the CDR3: TGTGCCAGCAGTTACTCACGGTCCGGACAGAGCACAGATACGCAGTATTTT.